This paragraph reports one TCR beta chain. Original processing notes: Using reference gene primer amplification, nucleated cell counts were estimated. Only in-frame clones appear in the TCRdb table, and some are missing; sequencing was by immunoSEQ multiplex PCR. V, J and clone size derive from that table, while D and trimming were established from the DNA sequence. In the table there are around 260,000 clones, 80% to 85% of which are singletons. A Seattle source enrolled patients during active infection and followed them longitudinally. The data belong to a study of blood T cell repertoires in COVID-19. Whole-study context: Some COVID-19 samples were acute and others convalescent; all came from the United States, Italy and Spain. From T cells, B-cell-depleted T cells, or PBMCs came the material, which was cDNA or gDNA.

CDR3 length: 17 amino acids. J lost 7 bases, V lost 6 bases, and 17 bases had no gene match. CDR1 and CDR2 from the germline V gene are SGHTA and FQGNSA. This receptor was obtained from a person aged 65 to 79 with COVID-19, enrolled during active disease. Sequenced sample: peripheral blood. This chain connects TRBV7-2 to TRBJ2-1; 8 bases agree with TRBD1. The CDR3 sequence is CASSRFFPGQGRNEQFF. The CDR3, as DNA: TGTGCCAGCAGTAGATTTTTCCCCGGACAGGGTAGGAATGAGCAGTTCTTC.